This T cell receptor beta chain came from a study of sequential checkpoint blockade in melanoma. Background on the study: First-line arms were nivolumab then ipilimumab, or the reverse, randomized 1:1. Maintenance nivolumab came after either treatment sequence.

Measured with immunoSEQ multiplex PCR; TCRdb has only the in-frame clones, and not every one. The data hold approximately 18,000 clones, with more than 75% observed a single time. In its sample, this clone was seen a few times. Treatment noted: randomized to nivolumab then ipilimumab (arm A) or the reverse (arm B). None of the patients previously received DNA-damaging chemotherapy. Live CD3+CD8+ CD19− CD56− cells were sorted from PBMCs. This TCR derives from a human donor with melanoma. The sequenced sample was CD8+ T cells sorted from blood (inferred from file names), obtained from a patient given nivolumab and ipilimumab in sequence.

The CDR3 DNA reads as TGTGCCAGCAGACCAGACAGTTACTCTGGAAACACCATATATTTT. Residues: CASRPDSYSGNTIYF. V and J are TRBV6-5 and TRBJ1-3, with D possibly matching TRBD1 (5 bases). Germline V gene data show CDR1 as MNHEY and CDR2 as SVGAGI. CDR3 size: 15 residues. V dropped 6 bases and J dropped 0 bases, with 12 bases sitting between them.